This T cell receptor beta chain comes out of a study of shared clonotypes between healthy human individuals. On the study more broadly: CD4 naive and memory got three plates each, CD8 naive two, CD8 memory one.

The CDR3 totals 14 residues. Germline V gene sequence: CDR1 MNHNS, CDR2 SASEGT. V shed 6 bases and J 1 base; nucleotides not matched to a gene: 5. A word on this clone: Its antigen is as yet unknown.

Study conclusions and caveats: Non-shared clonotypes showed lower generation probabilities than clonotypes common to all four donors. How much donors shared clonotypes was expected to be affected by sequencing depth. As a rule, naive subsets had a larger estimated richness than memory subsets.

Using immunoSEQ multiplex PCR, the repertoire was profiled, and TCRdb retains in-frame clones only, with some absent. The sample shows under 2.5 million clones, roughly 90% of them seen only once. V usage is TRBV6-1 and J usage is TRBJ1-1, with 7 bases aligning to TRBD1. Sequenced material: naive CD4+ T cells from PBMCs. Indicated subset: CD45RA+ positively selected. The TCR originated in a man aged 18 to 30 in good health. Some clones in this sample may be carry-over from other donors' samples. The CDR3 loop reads CASRIQGTNTEAFF. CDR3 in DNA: TGTGCCAGCAGAATACAGGGGACGAACACTGAAGCTTTCTTT.